The sequence of this T cell receptor beta chain was determined in a study of identical twins. General study points: The abundant beta clonotypes from cord blood had fewer insertions, and memory repertoires had none of this.

Addition of a universal primer site occurred through template switching, and cDNA carried unique molecular identifiers. TCRdb passed the 5' RACE reads through MiXCR, listing each CDR3 protein once. The table records 450,000 to 500,000 distinct CDR3 sequences, roughly an eighth of them present only once. In the case of this clonotype: Its cognate antigen is unknown.

Per the germline V gene, CDR1 is SGHTA and CDR2 is FQGNSA. This CDR3 is built from 14 residues. Trimming shortened V by 4 bases and J by 2 bases, and 12 bases separated the two germline ends. All donors were healthy Caucasians. The data also belong to a second study, concerning yellow fever vaccine responses in identical twins. Per that paper: Twins reportedly showed a vaccine T cell response that seemed partly convergent and partly personalized.

The receptor was derived from a woman aged 18-29 years in good health. Sequencing was done on a sample of CD4+ T cells sorted from blood. V gene TRBV7-2 combines with J gene TRBJ2-7, with no clear D. Here the CDR3 reads CASSSVRAPYEQYF. The CDR3 DNA reads TGTGCCAGCAGCTCAGTTCGGGCGCCCTACGAGCAGTACTTC.